One sample yielded the 20 T cell receptor beta chains listed below, sequenced in a study of a mutant IDH1 vaccine in newly diagnosed glioma. Produced via immunoSEQ multiplex PCR; TCRdb's table is partial and in-frame only. The table records about 24,000 clones, 90% to 95% of them present only once. Time point denoted: baseline, week 1 (first vaccination visit). The treatment: pre-vaccination baseline after standard-of-care therapy. This material consisted of PBMCs, taken from a glioma patient treated with radiotherapy, temozolomide or both. Receptors were obtained from a young man with glioma.

The chain carries TRBV11-2 and TRBJ1-2, with D perhaps TRBD1 (5 bases). The CDR3 covers 11 residues. V was cut by 3 bases and J by 14 bases, with 13 bases left in between. The V gene's germline CDR1 is SGHAT and CDR2 FQNNGV. The chain's CDR3 is CASSFGTPATF. The CDR3 DNA reads TGTGCCAGCAGCTTCGGGACTCCCGCTACCTTC.

V and J are TRBV6-5 and TRBJ1-3; a possible D gene is TRBD1 (6 bases). The CDR3 spans 15 residues. The germline V gene has CDR1 MNHEY and CDR2 SVGAGI. With 6 bases removed from V and 3 bases from J, the gap between germline ends came to 15 bases. The CDR3 sequence is CASRSLGANGNTIYF. Here the CDR3 DNA reads TGTGCCAGCAGGTCCCTGGGGGCAAATGGAAACACCATATATTTT.

The rearrangement joins TRBV5-1 to TRBJ1-5; D unresolved. CDR3 length: 15 residues. Germline CDR1 SGHRS, CDR2 YFSETQ. Trimming took 2 bases from V and 4 from J, leaving 13 bases between them. This CDR3 reads CASSLMGMSNQPQHF. CDR3 in DNA: TGCGCCAGCAGCTTAATGGGTATGTCAAATCAGCCCCAGCATTTT.

The V and J genes are TRBV21-1 and TRBJ2-3; the table's TRBD2 call for D was not verified on the DNA. TRBV21-1 is assigned pseudogene status. The CDR3 is 17 amino acids. CDR3 in amino acids: CASSKGEQREGVDTQYF. The DNA of the CDR3 is TGTGCCAGCAGCAAAGGAGAACAGCGGGAGGGCGTAGATACGCAGTATTTT.

Remarks on this clone: A junction boundary mismatches the germline segment, possibly from a read error. The gene calls are TRBV7-9 and TRBJ2-2; TRBD2 is a possible D gene (5 bases). CDR1 is SEHNR and CDR2 is FQNEAQ in the germline V gene (reference sequence). The CDR3 consists of 14 residues. CDR3 DNA sequence: TGTGCCAGCAGCTTATCCTATAACACCGGGGAGCTGGTTTTT. Protein: CASSLSYNTGELVF.

The genes are TRBV27 and TRBJ2-7, with 7 bases identical to TRBD1. V lost 5 bases and J lost 2; bases outside the gene matches: 9. The germline V gene has CDR1 MNHEY and CDR2 SMNVEV (reference sequence). The CDR3 has 15 residues. CDR3 nucleotides: TGTGCCAGCAGTCCTGGGACAGCTTTAACCTACGAGCAGTACTTC. Amino acid sequence: CASSPGTALTYEQYF.

In its sample, this clone was seen once. The chain employs TRBV5-1 and TRBJ2-7; 8 nucleotides line up with TRBD1. Germline values: CDR1 SGHRS, CDR2 YFSETQ. CDR3 length equals 15 residues. J lost 2 bases, V lost 4 bases, and 8 bases had no gene match. The CDR3 DNA is TGCGCCAGCAGCGCAACGTCGACAGGGGCCTACGAGCAGTACTTC. Its protein product is CASSATSTGAYEQYF. Combining the CDR3 with reference TRBV5-1 and TRBJ2-7 gives the whole variable domain KAGVTQTPRYLIKTRGQQVTLSCSPISGHRSVSWYQQTPGQGLQFLFEYFSETQRNKGNFPGRFSGRQFSNSRSEMNVSTLELGDSALYLCASSATSTGAYEQYFGPGTRLTVT.

V is TRBV6-5 and J is TRBJ1-2; maybe TRBD1 (6 bases). The CDR3 length is 13 residues. Germline CDR1 and CDR2: MNHEY and SVGAGI. Trimming left V 6 bases short and J 5 bases short, with 13 bases between. CDR3 sequence (DNA): TGTGCCAGCAGGACGGACAGAGATTATGGCTACACCTTC. Its protein product is CASRTDRDYGYTF.

This rearrangement joins TRBV18 to TRBJ1-3; D remains unclear. Germline-derived CDR1 and CDR2 are KGHSH and LQKENI. Trimming removed 5 bases from V and 3 bases from J, with 14 bases in between. The CDR3 consists of 15 residues. The CDR3 region is CASSTAAPDGNTIYF. The CDR3 nucleotides read TGTGCCAGCTCAACCGCCGCCCCGGATGGAAACACCATATATTTT.

By sample share, this clone is medium-sized (0.01 to 0.1%). The chain uses TRBV7-2 and TRBJ2-7; no definite D call. V lost 0 bases to trimming and J lost 2 bases, with 8 bases between them. CDR1 and CDR2 from the germline V gene are SGHTA and FQGNSA. The CDR3 contains 14 residues. The CDR3 sequence: CASSLASRTYEQYF. The CDR3 coding sequence is TGTGCCAGCAGCTTAGCTTCCAGGACCTACGAGCAGTACTTC.

The chain carries TRBV7-8 and TRBJ2-5; 8 bases match TRBD2. The CDR3 has 14 residues. The germline V gene has CDR1 SGHVS and CDR2 FQNEAQ. Trimming removed 3 bases from V and 5 bases from J; junction bases left unmatched: 5. Here the CDR3 DNA reads TGTGCCAGCAGCTTGGGGACTAGTGGGGAGACCCAGTACTTC. Protein: CASSLGTSGETQYF.

In this sample, this clone turned up once. This chain connects TRBV7-8 to TRBJ2-5; D call uncertain. V lost 5 bases, J lost 1 base, and 8 bases lay in between. There are 13 residues in the CDR3. Germline CDR1 and CDR2: SGHVS and FQNEAQ. The CDR3 region is CASSPQIQETQYF. The CDR3 DNA follows: TGTGCCAGCAGCCCCCAGATCCAAGAGACCCAGTACTTC.

The chain combines TRBV6-5 with TRBJ2-7, with D possibly being TRBD2 (5 bases). Germline lookup yields CDR1 MNHEY and CDR2 SVGAGI. The V gene lost 6 bases and the J gene lost 6 bases, with 12 bases spanning the gap. The length of the CDR3 is 12 residues. The CDR3 sequence is CASRSGSREQYF. CDR3 DNA sequence: TGTGCCAGCAGGAGCGGTAGTCGCGAGCAGTACTTC.

The chain couples TRBV4-1 to TRBJ2-2; 8 bases line up with TRBD1. This CDR3 contains 15 residues. In germline, CDR1 is MGHRA, CDR2 YSYEKL. Trimming took 4 bases from V and 2 from J; bases not matched to a gene: 3. CDR3 amino acids: CASSLGQGNTGELFF. The CDR3 coding sequence is TGCGCCAGCAGCCTAGGACAGGGCAACACCGGGGAGCTGTTTTTT.

The chain links TRBV2 to TRBJ1-5; TRBD1 aligns across 9 bases. This CDR3 is 13 amino acids long. Germline CDR1 is SNHLY and CDR2 is FYNNEI. V shed 5 bases, J shed 8 bases, and the junction held 4 bases outside the gene matches. CDR3 amino acids: CASSYRGREPQHF. The CDR3 nucleotides are TGTGCCAGCAGTTACAGGGGGCGGGAGCCCCAGCATTTT.

The J gene is TRBJ2-1, the V gene TRBV5-4, with a weak D call TRBD2 (5 bases). Germline CDR1 and CDR2: SGHNT and YYREEE (reference sequence). The V end was cut by 0 bases, the J end by 6 bases, with 13 bases between. This CDR3 is 15 amino acids long. For the CDR3, the DNA is TGTGCCAGCAGCTTGGTGGGAGTCAGTGGCAATGAGCAGTTCTTC. It is translated as CASSLVGVSGNEQFF.

J is TRBJ1-1 and V is TRBV20-1; D remains unclear. V was trimmed by 3 bases and J by 4 bases, leaving 6 bases between them. CDR1 DFQATT and CDR2 SNEGSKA come from the germline V gene (reference sequence). This CDR3 contains 11 residues. Here the CDR3 DNA reads TGCAGTGCTAGGCCCCGCACTGAAGCTTTCTTT. Amino acid sequence: CSARPRTEAFF.

In its sample, this clone was seen once. The chain carries TRBV5-6 and TRBJ2-2; D remains unclear. Germline lookup yields CDR1 SGHDT and CDR2 YYEEEE. The CDR3 covers 13 residues. Trimming pared 6 bases from V and 3 bases from J, leaving 9 bases between. The CDR3 DNA sequence: TGTGCCAGCACCTATCAGGACACCGGGGAGCTGTTTTTT. Amino acid sequence: CASTYQDTGELFF.

The chain uses TRBV19 and TRBJ2-1; TRBD2 might be the D (5 bases). CDR3 length: 17 amino acids. Germline V gene sequence: CDR1 LNHDA, CDR2 SQIVND (reference sequence). The germline V and J ends were trimmed by 5 bases and 6 bases, with 23 bases remaining between them. The CDR3 nucleotides are TGTGCCAGTAGTCCCCCGGGTTTGGTACTAGTGGGCAATGAGCAGTTCTTC. Amino acid sequence: CASSPPGLVLVGNEQFF. The full variable domain, its missing parts supplied by reference TRBV19 and TRBJ2-1, is DGGITQSPKYLFRKEGQNVTLSCEQNLNHDAMYWYRQDPGQGLRLIYYSQIVNDFQKGDIAEGYSVSREKKESFPLTVTSAQKNPTAFYLCASSPPGLVLVGNEQFFGPGTRLTVL.

This rearrangement joins TRBV10-3 to TRBJ2-3, with 11 bases that match TRBD2. V shed 7 bases, J shed 0 bases, and the junction held 6 bases outside the gene matches. Germline CDR1 ENHRY, CDR2 SYGVKD. This CDR3 region has 16 residues. The CDR3 region has the DNA TGTGCCATCATCCGGACTAGCGGGTTTAGCACAGATACGCAGTATTTT. Amino acids: CAIIRTSGFSTDTQYF.